Listed here is a single T cell receptor (beta chain). The sample originates from a study of CD4 and CD8 cells across lung adenocarcinoma regions. Germline V gives CDR1 MNHEY, CDR2 SVGAGI. V shed 4 bases and J shed 5 bases, with 17 bases lying between them. The CDR3 sequence is 15 residues long. One entry per CDR3 protein results from TCRdb running MiXCR on the PCR reads. This repertoire shows around 3,600 distinct CDR3 sequences, less than 70% found once; its top ten account for 15% to 20%. Sample: CD4+ T cells from the margin of a lung tumor. This receptor was taken from a male donor with lung adenocarcinoma. The CD4 and CD8 labels of this study may be unreliable. The genes are TRBV6-5 and TRBJ2-5; D is uncertain. The CDR3 protein is CASSLLYERRETQYF. DNA of the CDR3: TGTGCCAGCAGTTTACTATACGAGCGTCGGGAGACCCAGTACTTC.